What follows are 12 T cell receptor beta chains derived from one specimen sequenced in a study of blood T cell repertoires in COVID-19. Libraries were prepared by immunoSEQ multiplex PCR; TCRdb keeps only in-frame clonotypes and omits some of them. The profile shows almost 95,000 clones, roughly 87% of them singletons. Sample: peripheral blood. These receptors were taken from a woman aged 55-69 years with COVID-19, enrolled during active disease.

CDR3 sequence reads: CASSRVAGSGVYNEQFF. Written as DNA, the CDR3 is TGTGCCAGTAGTAGAGTCGCGGGGAGCGGGGTCTACAATGAGCAGTTCTTC. J is TRBJ2-1 and V is TRBV19, with 7 bases that match TRBD2. The length of the CDR3 is 17 residues. Germline CDR1 and CDR2: LNHDA and SQIVND (reference sequence). V trimming: 4 bases; J trimming: 3 bases; junction bases outside the gene matches: 12.

This clone came up once. The rearrangement uses TRBV5-1 and TRBJ1-1; D unresolved. This CDR3 has 12 residues. Deletions cut 5 bases from V and 1 base from J, with 6 bases between. Germline-derived CDR1 and CDR2 are SGHRS and YFSETQ. CDR3 amino acids: CASSRGNTEAFF. The CDR3 bases are TGCGCCAGCAGTCGGGGGAACACTGAAGCTTTCTTT.

This clone has just one count. Within the sample, other DNA sequences also encode this same CDR3. This chain links TRBV6-2 or TRBV6-3 with TRBJ2-1; TRBD2 agrees at 13 bases. Looked up from germline, CDR1 is MNHEY and CDR2 is SVGEGT. This CDR3 spans 17 amino acids. V lost 2 bases, J lost 4 bases, and 5 bases stayed unmatched. CDR3: CASSYSGLAGVYNEQFF. In nucleotides, the CDR3 is TGTGCCAGCAGTTACAGCGGACTAGCGGGGGTTTACAATGAGCAGTTCTTC.

In this sample, this clone turned up a few times. CDR3 protein: CASSIGASYGYTF. In DNA, the CDR3 is TGTGCCAGTAGTATAGGTGCGTCCTATGGCTACACCTTC. This chain joins TRBV19 and TRBJ1-2; D is uncertain. V dropped 1 base and J dropped 4 bases, with 7 bases sitting between them. The CDR3 covers 13 residues. CDR1 is LNHDA, CDR2 SQIVND, per germline (reference sequence).

The rearrangement links TRBV19 to TRBJ2-7, with 8 nucleotides matching TRBD1. The trim removed 7 bases at V and 0 bases at J, leaving 5 bases unmatched. The germline V gene encodes CDR1 LNHDA and CDR2 SQIVND (reference sequence). The length of the CDR3 is 14 residues. CDR3 in amino acids: CASTAGTGSYEQYF. CDR3 DNA sequence: TGTGCCAGTACCGCCGGGACAGGCTCCTACGAGCAGTACTTC.

This clone was seen only a few times. V usage is TRBV29-1 and J usage is TRBJ1-2; 9 nucleotides match TRBD1. The ends lost 6 bases at V and 8 bases at J; junction bases unmatched: 16. Germline loops: CDR1 SQVTM, CDR2 ANQGSEA. This CDR3 spans 15 amino acids. The CDR3: CSVPEWTGVFWGYTF. For the CDR3, the DNA is TGCAGCGTCCCCGAGTGGACAGGGGTCTTTTGGGGCTACACCTTC.

This sequence joins TRBV2 and TRBJ1-1, with a weak D call TRBD1 (5 bases). Germline CDR1 and CDR2: SNHLY and FYNNEI. Trimming removed 7 bases from V and 4 bases from J, with 16 bases in between. The CDR3 contains 14 residues. CDR3 amino acids: CASTEVGATTEAFF. CDR3 bases: TGTGCCAGCACCGAGGTAGGGGCGACCACTGAAGCTTTCTTT.

The V gene is TRBV2, the J gene TRBJ2-4; TRBD1 is a possible D gene (5 bases). This CDR3 region has 16 residues. Trimming left V 2 bases short and J 1 base short, with 12 bases between. Per germline, CDR1 SNHLY and CDR2 FYNNEI. CDR3 sequence: CASSEYGASAKNIQYF. The CDR3 DNA reads as TGTGCCAGCAGTGAATATGGGGCGAGTGCCAAAAACATTCAGTACTTC.

V is TRBV19 and J is TRBJ1-2; D gene ambiguous. With 3 bases removed from V and 2 bases from J, the gap between germline ends came to 7 bases. Germline V CDR1 and CDR2: LNHDA, SQIVND (reference sequence). There are 13 residues in the CDR3. The CDR3 sequence: CASSMLQNYGYTF. CDR3 coding DNA: TGTGCCAGTAGTATGCTGCAGAACTATGGCTACACCTTC. Full variable domain (outside the CDR3, taken from reference TRBV19 and TRBJ1-2): DGGITQSPKYLFRKEGQNVTLSCEQNLNHDAMYWYRQDPGQGLRLIYYSQIVNDFQKGDIAEGYSVSREKKESFPLTVTSAQKNPTAFYLCASSMLQNYGYTFGSGTRLTVV.

The chain is built from TRBV18 and TRBJ2-7, with D maybe TRBD1 (5 bases). Trimming shortened V by 3 bases and J by 4 bases, and 13 bases separated the two germline ends. The CDR3 sequence is 14 residues long. From germline, CDR1 is KGHSH and CDR2 LQKENI. The CDR3 is CASSPQDTVYEQYF. The CDR3 DNA sequence: TGTGCCAGCTCACCCCAGGACACGGTATACGAGCAGTACTTC.

J is TRBJ1-5 and V is TRBV15; D possibly corresponds to TRBD1 (6 bases). Germline V gives CDR1 LNHNV, CDR2 YYDKDF (reference sequence). Between the trimmed V and J ends, which lost 3 bases and 7 bases, there was a span of 16 bases. The CDR3 runs 15 residues. CDR3: CATSRPGAIGQPQHF. In DNA form, the CDR3 reads TGTGCCACCAGCAGGCCAGGGGCGATCGGGCAGCCCCAGCATTTT.

The chain couples TRBV7-2 to TRBJ1-1; 10 nucleotides agree with TRBD1. Germline lookup yields CDR1 SGHTA and CDR2 FQGNSA. Trimming at V came to 2 bases and at J to 7 bases, leaving 7 bases not matched to a gene. This CDR3 comprises 15 residues. CDR3 loop: CASSLRQGAPGEAFF. CDR3 nucleotides: TGTGCCAGCAGCTTAAGACAGGGGGCGCCGGGTGAAGCTTTCTTT.